What follows are 12 T cell receptor beta chains derived from one specimen sequenced in a study of T cell repertoires in cytomegalovirus infection. What these receptors recognize is not known. TCRdb passed the reads through MiXCR, listing each CDR3 protein once. The repertoire has 900,000 to 950,000 distinct CDR3 sequences, 31% of them found once; the top ten carry roughly 13%. Sample: cultured CD8+ T cells from PBMCs, taken from culture after CMV antigen stimulation. These receptors all come from a human donor in good health (CMV status not recorded). Some clones in this sample may be carry-over from other donors' samples.

J is TRBJ1-4 and V is TRBV27; 8 nucleotides agree with TRBD1. The V gene end was trimmed by 4 bases and the J gene end by 4 bases; junction bases not matched to a gene: 8. CDR1 is MNHEY, CDR2 SMNVEV, per germline (reference sequence). The CDR3 length is 16 residues. The CDR3 loop is CASSSFTGGINEKLFF. CDR3 in DNA: TGTGCCAGCAGTTCATTTACAGGGGGGATTAATGAAAAACTGTTTTTT.

In this sample, this clonotype turned up a few times. The gene calls are TRBV7-9 and TRBJ2-7; tentatively, D is TRBD1 (7 bases). Deletions cut 7 bases from V and 4 bases from J, with 20 bases between. Germline values: CDR1 SEHNR, CDR2 FQNEAQ (reference sequence). The CDR3 has 15 residues. The chain's CDR3 is CASTSGAGGKYEQYF. CDR3 DNA: TGTGCCAGCACCTCGGGGGCAGGGGGGAAGTACGAGCAGTACTTC.

This clonotype was counted a few times. The gene calls are TRBV19 and TRBJ1-1, with D possibly being TRBD1 (5 bases). Germline values: CDR1 LNHDA, CDR2 SQIVND (reference sequence). The V end was cut by 10 bases, the J end by 1 base, with 16 bases between. This CDR3 region has 14 residues. Here the CDR3 DNA reads TGTGCCACGTGGTTCGGACAACCGAACACTGAAGCTTTCTTT. Its protein product is CATWFGQPNTEAFF.

This clonotype was counted ten times or more. The rearrangement links TRBV5-5 to TRBJ2-5; 7 positions agree with TRBD2. V shed 2 bases, J shed 2 bases, and the junction held 15 bases outside the gene matches. The CDR3 totals 18 residues. The germline CDR1 and CDR2 sequences are SGHKS and YYEKEE (reference sequence). The CDR3 DNA is TGTGCCAGCAGCTTATCAACGTCGGGGCGGGGGATGCAAGAGACCCAGTACTTC. Protein product: CASSLSTSGRGMQETQYF.

This clonotype was seen a handful of times. This rearrangement joins TRBV15 to TRBJ2-1; 12 bases map to TRBD2. V trimming: 3 bases; J trimming: 8 bases; junction bases outside the gene matches: 8. Per germline, CDR1 LNHNV and CDR2 YYDKDF (reference sequence). This CDR3 contains 16 residues. The CDR3 DNA reads TGTGCCACCAGCAGGACTCGACTAGCGGGGGTGGATGAGCAGTTCTTC. Translating it yields CATSRTRLAGVDEQFF.

V and J are TRBV9 and TRBJ2-1; 9 positions agree with TRBD1. Germline values: CDR1 SGDLS, CDR2 YYNGEE. This CDR3 comprises 14 residues. J lost 9 bases, V lost 2 bases, and 6 bases had no gene match. The CDR3 is CASSVATGGFEQFF. Here the CDR3 DNA reads TGTGCCAGCAGCGTGGCTACAGGGGGCTTTGAGCAGTTCTTC.

This clonotype turned up a few times. The CDR3 sequence is CASRFSFRQHYEQYV. The CDR3 coding sequence is TGTGCCAGCAGATTTTCCTTCCGACAGCACTACGAGCAGTACGTC. The V call is TRBV6-2 or TRBV6-3, the J call TRBJ2-7, with D perhaps TRBD1 (5 bases). The germline CDR1 and CDR2 sequences are MNHEY and SVGEGT. This CDR3 is 15 amino acids long. V was shortened by 6 bases and J by 3 bases, with 18 bases between the two germline ends.

This clonotype occurred once. The chain employs TRBV9 and TRBJ1-4, with no clear D. V was clipped by 4 bases and J by 8 bases, with 18 bases between them. This CDR3 is 15 amino acids long. The germline CDR1 and CDR2 sequences are SGDLS and YYNGEE. The CDR3 DNA reads TGTGCCAGCAGCTCCCAAGGGATTATTGGGGAAAAACTGTTTTTT. It translates to CASSSQGIIGEKLFF.

This clonotype has just a few counts. The chain has TRBV12-3 or TRBV12-4 and TRBJ1-2, with no clear D. The CDR3 is 14 residues long. Trimming took 3 bases from V and 4 from J, leaving 12 bases between them. The CDR3 DNA sequence: TGTGCCAGCAGTTTCTTCGACGTATCCTATGGCTACACCTTC. It encodes CASSFFDVSYGYTF.

Concerning this clonotype: As the CDR3 is not closed by the conserved phenylalanine or tryptophan, this likely results from a read error. This rearrangement joins TRBV7-6 to TRBJ2-7; 9 positions match TRBD1. The CDR3 covers 15 residues. Germline loops: CDR1 SGHVS, CDR2 FNYEAQ. J gave up 2 bases and V 5 bases, and 7 bases lay outside the gene matches. This CDR3 is CASSDPGQGTYEQYL. DNA for the CDR3: TGTGCCAGCAGCGACCCGGGACAGGGAACCTACGAGCAGTACCTC.

CDR3 in amino acids: CASSPSDREYGYTF. In nucleotides, the CDR3 is TGTGCCAGCAGCCCTTCTGACAGGGAGTATGGCTACACCTTC. The chain has TRBV28 and TRBJ1-2; 7 nucleotides align to TRBD1. The CDR3 runs 14 residues. V lost 6 bases, J lost 5 bases, and 9 bases stayed unmatched. Germline V gene lookup returns CDR1 MDHEN and CDR2 SYDVKM.

The CDR3 loop is CASSWGRRSYEQYF. As DNA, the CDR3 is TGTGCCAGCAGTTGGGGCAGGCGCTCCTACGAGCAGTACTTC. The chain couples TRBV27 to TRBJ2-7, with D possibly being TRBD1 (5 bases). V gave up 4 bases and J gave up 0 bases, with 10 bases separating them. This CDR3 has 14 amino acids. Germline-derived CDR1 and CDR2 are MNHEY and SMNVEV (reference sequence).